The 18 T cell receptor beta chains below all came from one sample that was sequenced in a study of blood T cell repertoires in COVID-19. Profiling relied on immunoSEQ multiplex PCR, and the TCRdb table lists in-frame clones only, not all of them. This table holds over 400,000 clones, about 88% found once. Sequenced: peripheral blood. Source of these receptors: a woman between 50 and 59 years old with COVID-19, enrolled during active disease.

This chain joins TRBV7-2 and TRBJ2-1, with 7 bases fitting TRBD1. Trimming removed 6 bases from V and 4 bases from J; junction bases left unmatched: 3. The CDR3 is 13 residues long. CDR1 SGHTA and CDR2 FQGNSA come from the germline V gene. This CDR3 reads CASRGTEYNEQFF. DNA for the CDR3: TGTGCCAGCAGGGGGACAGAGTACAATGAGCAGTTCTTC.

For the CDR3, the DNA is TGTGCCAGCACTCTCGCGGGGAATGGCTACACCTTC. Translation: CASTLAGNGYTF. The V call is TRBV28, the J call TRBJ1-2; no clear D gene. CDR1 is MDHEN, CDR2 SYDVKM, per germline. V was clipped by 7 bases and J by 6 bases, with 12 bases between them. The CDR3 has 12 amino acids.

The rearrangement joins TRBV2 to TRBJ2-1, with 12 bases identical to TRBD2. CDR1 and CDR2 from the germline V gene are SNHLY and FYNNEI. The length of the CDR3 is 14 residues. V trimming: 7 bases; J trimming: 8 bases; junction bases outside the gene matches: 6. In DNA form, the CDR3 reads TGTGCCAGCATTTCGACTAGCGGGGGAGATGAGCAGTTCTTC. It codes for CASISTSGGDEQFF.

This clone was detected only once. The rearrangement joins TRBV11-2 to TRBJ2-5, with TRBD1 identical over 7 bases. Germline-derived CDR1 and CDR2 are SGHAT and FQNNGV. CDR3 length: 15 residues. The ends lost 4 bases at V and 5 bases at J; junction bases unmatched: 10. The DNA of the CDR3 is TGTGCCAGCAGCTCCCAGACAGGGTTCGGTGAGACCCAGTACTTC. Translation: CASSSQTGFGETQYF.

The chain employs TRBV9 and TRBJ2-5, with 14 bases fitting TRBD2. V lost 3 bases and J lost 5; bases outside the gene matches: 6. The CDR3 is 16 residues long. CDR1 and CDR2 (germline): SGDLS, YYNGEE. The CDR3: CASSAGTSGGRETQYF. The CDR3, as DNA: TGTGCCAGCAGCGCCGGGACTAGCGGGGGCCGGGAGACCCAGTACTTC.

The table lists this clone with a few counts. The rearrangement links TRBV7-9 to TRBJ1-2; D is perhaps TRBD1 (6 bases). Germline V gene data show CDR1 as SEHNR and CDR2 as FQNEAQ (reference sequence). V lost 4 bases and J lost 7, with 13 bases in between. The CDR3 totals 13 residues. The CDR3 loop is CASSSGVKGGYTF. For the CDR3, the DNA is TGTGCCAGCAGCTCAGGGGTTAAGGGTGGCTACACCTTC.

This clone was picked up one time. The genes are TRBV7-7 and TRBJ2-1, with TRBD2 matching 11 bases. V was clipped by 5 bases and J by 5 bases; unmatched bases: 11. CDR3 length: 17 amino acids. From germline, CDR1 is SSHAT and CDR2 FNYEAQ (reference sequence). The CDR3 DNA reads TGTGCCAGCAGCCCCAGTTTAGCGGGGGGGTGGAACAATGAGCAGTTCTTC. Translating gives CASSPSLAGGWNNEQFF.

The J gene is TRBJ2-1, the V gene TRBV13; D is possibly TRBD2 (6 bases). Looked up from germline, CDR1 is PRHDT and CDR2 is FYEKMQ (reference sequence). The germline V and J ends were trimmed by 0 bases and 9 bases, with 9 bases remaining between them. The length of the CDR3 is 13 residues. The chain's CDR3 is CASSLGGGREQFF. In DNA form, the CDR3 reads TGTGCCAGCAGCTTAGGGGGGGGTCGTGAGCAGTTCTTC.

This sequence joins TRBV9 and TRBJ1-5; 9 bases map to TRBD1. CDR3 length: 15 amino acids. Germline CDR1 SGDLS, CDR2 YYNGEE. The junction had 4 bases not matched to a gene; V was cut back by 0 bases and J by 6 bases. CDR3 sequence: CASSVGGTGSQPQHF. The DNA of the CDR3 is TGTGCCAGCAGCGTAGGGGGGACAGGGTCTCAGCCCCAGCATTTT.

The chain recombines TRBV18 with TRBJ2-1; 10 bases line up with TRBD1. This CDR3 is 17 amino acids long. The V gene's germline CDR1 is KGHSH and CDR2 LQKENI. The J segment lost 2 bases and the V segment lost 1 base, leaving 5 bases of the junction unmatched. The CDR3 nucleotides read TGTGCCAGCTCACCACTCTCGGGACAGGGGACCTACAATGAGCAGTTCTTC. Amino acid sequence: CASSPLSGQGTYNEQFF. The whole variable domain, filled in from reference TRBV18 and TRBJ2-1, reads NAGVMQNPRHLVRRRGQEARLRCSPMKGHSHVYWYRQLPEEGLKFMVYLQKENIIDESGMPKERFSAEFPKEGPSILRIQQVVRGDSAAYFCASSPLSGQGTYNEQFFGPGTRLTVL.

CDR3 in DNA: TGCAGTACAACAGGAAACTATGGCTACACCTTC. This gives the protein CSTTGNYGYTF. The chain links TRBV20-1 to TRBJ1-2, with a weak D call TRBD1 (5 bases). The V gene's germline CDR1 is DFQATT and CDR2 SNEGSKA (reference sequence). Trimming removed 8 bases from V and 2 bases from J, with 9 bases in between. This CDR3 is 11 amino acids long.

The chain combines TRBV6-5 with TRBJ1-2; the match to TRBD1 covers 9 bases. V lost 6 bases and J lost 8; bases outside the gene matches: 10. CDR3 length equals 14 residues. The germline V gene encodes CDR1 MNHEY and CDR2 SVGAGI. CDR3 coding DNA: TGTGCCAGCAGGCCCTCCGGGACAGGGAAGGGCTACACCTTC. Protein product: CASRPSGTGKGYTF.

This clone was seen only once. J is TRBJ2-2 and V is TRBV7-8; 8 bases are a match to TRBD1. The CDR3 totals 16 residues. The V segment lost 2 bases and the J segment 6 bases; nucleotides outside the gene matches: 8. CDR1 and CDR2 (germline): SGHVS, FQNEAQ. In DNA, the CDR3 is TGTGCCAGCAGCTTAAGGACAGGGCAAGCGTCCGGGGAGCTGTTTTTT. It encodes CASSLRTGQASGELFF. Together with reference TRBV7-8 and TRBJ2-2, the CDR3 gives the full variable domain: GAGVSQSPRYKVAKRGQDVALRCDPISGHVSLFWYQQALGQGPEFLTYFQNEAQLDKSGLPSDRFFAERPEGSVSTLKIQRTQQEDSAVYLCASSLRTGQASGELFFGEGSRLTVL.

V usage is TRBV5-6 and J usage is TRBJ2-7; 9 bases are shared with TRBD2. Germline CDR1 is SGHDT and CDR2 is YYEEEE. V lost 6 bases to trimming and J lost 2 bases; unmatched junction nucleotides: 9. The length of the CDR3 is 15 residues. CDR3 in amino acids: CASNHRASGTYEQYF. CDR3 nucleotides: TGTGCCAGCAACCACCGGGCTAGCGGGACCTACGAGCAGTACTTC.

This chain joins TRBV4-1 and TRBJ2-3; TRBD2 matches at 15 bases. Losses at the gene ends were 6 bases for V and 5 bases for J; bases not matched to a gene: 6. Germline V gives CDR1 MGHRA, CDR2 YSYEKL. CDR3 size: 16 residues. The CDR3 coding sequence is TGCGCCAGCAGTAGGACTAGCGGGGGGGCCCAAGATACGCAGTATTTT. Its translation is CASSRTSGGAQDTQYF.

This chain connects TRBV28 to TRBJ2-2, with 12 bases that match TRBD1. Germline V gives CDR1 MDHEN, CDR2 SYDVKM. This CDR3 region has 17 residues. V dropped 6 bases and J dropped 7; count of bases not matched to a gene: 12. The CDR3 loop reads CASRPAPGQGANGELFF. CDR3 sequence (DNA): TGTGCCAGCAGGCCAGCCCCGGGACAGGGGGCGAACGGGGAGCTGTTTTTT.

The chain has TRBV19 and TRBJ2-7, with 7 nucleotides matching TRBD1. This CDR3 has 14 residues. Germline V CDR1 and CDR2: LNHDA, SQIVND (reference sequence). V dropped 3 bases and J dropped 3; count of bases not matched to a gene: 5. The CDR3 DNA follows: TGTGCCAGTAGTATCCGGCAGGGGGTCTACGAGCAGTACTTC. This translates into CASSIRQGVYEQYF.

V gene TRBV14 combines with J gene TRBJ2-1; 9 bases match TRBD1. The trim removed 4 bases at V and 8 bases at J, leaving 6 bases unmatched. Germline values: CDR1 SGHDN, CDR2 FVKESK. This CDR3 spans 14 amino acids. DNA of the CDR3: TGTGCCAGCAGCCCTACAGGGGGCTGGGATGAGCAGTTCTTC. It is translated as CASSPTGGWDEQFF.